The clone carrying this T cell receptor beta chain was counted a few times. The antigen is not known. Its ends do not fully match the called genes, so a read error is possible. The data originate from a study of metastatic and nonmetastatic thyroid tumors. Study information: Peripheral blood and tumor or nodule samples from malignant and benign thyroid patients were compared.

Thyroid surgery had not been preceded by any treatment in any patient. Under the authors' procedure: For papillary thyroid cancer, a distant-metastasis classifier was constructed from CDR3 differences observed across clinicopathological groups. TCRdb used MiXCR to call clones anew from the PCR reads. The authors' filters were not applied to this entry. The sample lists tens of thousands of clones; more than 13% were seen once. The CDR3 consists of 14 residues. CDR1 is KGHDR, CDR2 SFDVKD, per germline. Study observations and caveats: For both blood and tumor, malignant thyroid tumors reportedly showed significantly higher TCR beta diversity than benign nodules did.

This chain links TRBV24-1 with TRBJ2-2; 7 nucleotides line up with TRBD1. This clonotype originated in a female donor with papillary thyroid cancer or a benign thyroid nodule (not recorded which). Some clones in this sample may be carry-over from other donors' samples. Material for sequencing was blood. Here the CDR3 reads CATSNLQGVGELFF. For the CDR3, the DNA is TGTGCCACCAGTAATTTGCAGGGGGTCGGGGAGCTGTTTTTT.